This TCR beta chain was observed in a study of T-cell memory formation after mild COVID-19. The overall study: TCR clusters showed largely donor specificity. Study findings and constraints: Within pre-infection memory, some responding clones were found, suggesting cross-reactive memory joined. Clones that contracted from day 15 to 85 were balanced CD4/CD8, while later expanders leaned CD4+.

Germline V gene sequence: CDR1 SQVTM, CDR2 ANQGSEA. The CDR3 contains 14 residues. With 7 bases clipped from V and 0 bases from J, the junction kept 5 bases outside the gene matches. Sample barcodes and UMIs were carried by the TCR alpha and TCR beta cDNA libraries that 5'RACE generated with constant-segment primers. MiXCR, applied by TCRdb to the 5' RACE reads, yields one record per CDR3 protein. The sample includes about 470,000 distinct CDR3 sequences, 20% to 30% seen only once; the top ten take around 13%. Comments on this clonotype: Its antigen is still unknown.

This chain links TRBV29-1 with TRBJ2-3; 9 bases align to TRBD2. Sequencing used PBMCs or a T cell subset sorted from them (not recorded which). The sequence was obtained from an adult woman who had mild COVID-19 (a few samples of this study predate the infection). Cell type and time point are not known. The CDR3 DNA follows: TGCAGCGGTGGCGGGACTAGCAGCACAGATACGCAGTATTTT. Amino acids: CSGGGTSSTDTQYF.